Below are 15 T cell receptor beta chains sequenced from a single sample in a study of T cells in Graves' hyperthyroidism and ophthalmopathy. RNA transcripts served as the template for amplifying TCR beta CDR3 regions. The TCR CDR3 first-round RT-PCR relied on the HTBI primer set. MiXCR was run by TCRdb on the multiplex PCR reads, yielding one entry per CDR3 protein. Of more than 600,000 distinct CDR3 sequences in the sample, 16% were seen once. Sequencing input: blood. The receptors come from a man between 18 and 35 years old with Graves' hyperthyroidism.

The sample holds many counts of this clonotype. This chain links TRBV18 with TRBJ1-1, with D possibly being TRBD1 (5 bases). Germline CDR1 and CDR2: KGHSH and LQKENI. Trimming stripped 4 bases from V and 4 bases from J, with 10 bases between. The CDR3 runs to 13 residues. The CDR3 DNA follows: TGTGCCAGCTCACGGGATCAGGGCACTGAAGCTTTCTTT. Translation gives CASSRDQGTEAFF.

This clonotype was counted between two and nine times. This rearrangement joins TRBV24-1 to TRBJ2-1, with 10 bases that match TRBD2. Germline trimming cut 0 bases from V and 8 bases from J; bases unmatched to any gene: 6. Per the germline V gene, CDR1 is KGHDR and CDR2 is SFDVKD. There are 16 residues in the CDR3. This chain's CDR3 is CATSDLRLAGVHEQFF. CDR3 DNA: TGTGCCACCAGTGATTTGCGTCTAGCGGGAGTCCATGAGCAGTTCTTC.

This clonotype was counted between two and nine times. The V gene is TRBV7-9, the J gene TRBJ2-7, with a tentative D call TRBD1 (6 bases). V dropped 2 bases and J dropped 5 bases, with 19 bases sitting between them. CDR1 is SEHNR and CDR2 is FQNEAQ in the germline V gene (reference sequence). The CDR3 has 16 amino acids. DNA for the CDR3: TGTGCCAGCAGCTTATGGGGGCCACTCAGAGGGAACGAGCAGTACTTC. It translates to CASSLWGPLRGNEQYF. Together with reference TRBV7-9 and TRBJ2-7, the CDR3 gives the full variable domain: DTGVSQNPRHKITKRGQNVTFRCDPISEHNRLYWYRQTLGQGPEFLTYFQNEAQLEKSRLLSDRFSAERPKGSFSTLEIQRTEQGDSAMYLCASSLWGPLRGNEQYFGPGTRLTVT.

This clonotype showed up many times. The chain recombines TRBV28 with TRBJ2-7, with 10 nucleotides matching TRBD2. CDR1 is MDHEN, CDR2 SYDVKM, per germline. The CDR3 covers 16 residues. V shed 5 bases and J 4 bases; nucleotides not matched to a gene: 11. This CDR3 reads CASSPGLRLAGYEQYF. CDR3 DNA: TGTGCCAGCAGTCCCGGCCTCAGACTAGCGGGTTACGAGCAGTACTTC.

J is TRBJ1-1 and V is TRBV11-1; 9 nucleotides line up with TRBD1. The CDR3 covers 15 residues. The germline CDR1 and CDR2 sequences are SGHAT and FQDESV (reference sequence). The V segment lost 3 bases and the J segment 1 base; nucleotides outside the gene matches: 3. CDR3: CASSFKDRGNTEAFF. CDR3 bases: TGTGCCAGCAGCTTTAAGGACAGGGGGAACACTGAAGCTTTCTTT.

This clonotype came up many times. The chain is built from TRBV30 and TRBJ2-5, with a tentative D call TRBD1 (6 bases). CDR1 and CDR2 (germline): GTSNPN, SVGIG (reference sequence). The V end was cut by 5 bases, the J end by 5 bases, with 9 bases between. The CDR3 sequence is 11 residues long. The CDR3 loop is CAWDRTETQYF. CDR3 DNA: TGTGCCTGGGACAGGACGGAGACCCAGTACTTC.

This clonotype was found many times. CDR3 in amino acids: CAWTLGTEAFF. CDR3 bases: TGTGCCTGGACTTTGGGGACTGAAGCTTTCTTT. The V gene is TRBV30, the J gene TRBJ1-1; D is unclear. Germline V CDR1 and CDR2: GTSNPN, SVGIG (reference sequence). The V and J ends lost 4 bases and 5 bases respectively, with 8 bases between them. This CDR3 is 11 amino acids long.

J is TRBJ1-2 and V is TRBV5-5; 7 nucleotides line up with TRBD1. J was trimmed by 8 bases and V by 4 bases; bases with no gene match: 17. CDR1 and CDR2 (germline): SGHKS, YYEKEE (reference sequence). The CDR3 runs 16 residues. CDR3 protein: CASSVDPGQLHRGYTF. In DNA, the CDR3 is TGTGCCAGCAGCGTCGATCCGGGACAGTTACATCGGGGCTACACCTTC.

This clonotype was counted a few times. The rearrangement uses TRBV6-1 and TRBJ2-5; the D gene is possibly TRBD1 (5 bases). The V end was cut by 4 bases, the J end by 5 bases, with 20 bases between. CDR1 and CDR2 from the germline V gene are MNHNS and SASEGT. The CDR3 has 16 residues. The CDR3 spells CASSAWTSYYVETQYF. The CDR3 DNA follows: TGTGCCAGCAGTGCATGGACATCCTATTACGTCGAGACCCAGTACTTC.

This clonotype was seen a few times. The chain is built from TRBV12-3 or TRBV12-4 and TRBJ2-4; 10 positions match TRBD1. V trimming: 1 base; J trimming: 1 base; junction bases outside the gene matches: 13. The CDR3 covers 20 residues. CDR3 in DNA: TGTGCCAGCAGTTTAGGGACGGGACAGGGGATTTTTTCGGCCAAAAACATTCAGTACTTC. It encodes CASSLGTGQGIFSAKNIQYF.

This sequence joins TRBV28 and TRBJ2-7; no firm D call. The germline V and J ends were trimmed by 5 bases and 3 bases, with 11 bases remaining between them. CDR1 MDHEN and CDR2 SYDVKM come from the germline V gene. This CDR3 contains 13 residues. The CDR3 nucleotides are TGTGCCAGCAGTCTCAGGACCCACTACGAGCAGTACTTC. It yields the protein CASSLRTHYEQYF.

A remark on this clonotype: This may be a read error, as it is one base from a much larger clone. The chain links TRBV19 to TRBJ2-1; D not certain. Germline assignment: CDR1 LNHDA and CDR2 SQIVND (reference sequence). The CDR3 spans 13 residues. The DNA for the CDR3 is TGTGCCAGTGGTATCGGTGGAAACAATGAGCAGTTCTTC. The encoded protein is CASGIGGNNEQFF.

This clonotype was counted ten times or more. The chain is built from TRBV6-2 or TRBV6-3 and TRBJ2-1; 9 bases map to TRBD1. Germline V gene sequence: CDR1 MNHEY, CDR2 SVGEGT. V was clipped by 7 bases and J by 6 bases; unmatched bases: 10. This CDR3 has 15 amino acids. DNA of the CDR3: TGTGCCAGCATCCTACCCGGGACAGGGAGCAATGAGCAGTTCTTC. As protein: CASILPGTGSNEQFF.

The V call is TRBV29-1, the J call TRBJ2-3; D is uncertain. Trimming stripped 6 bases from V and 8 bases from J, with 18 bases between. CDR1 SQVTM and CDR2 ANQGSEA come from the germline V gene. The CDR3 spans 13 residues. In DNA form, the CDR3 reads TGCAGCGTCCATTCCCCCCAGAGAGGTACGCAGTATTTT. It codes for CSVHSPQRGTQYF.

J is TRBJ1-5 and V is TRBV6-1; 7 bases map to TRBD1. The length of the CDR3 is 16 residues. Germline assignment: CDR1 MNHNS and CDR2 SASEGT. V was pared by 3 bases and J by 0 bases, with 5 bases of the junction left unmatched. In DNA form, the CDR3 reads TGTGCCAGCAGTGAGGGGACAGCGTATAGCAATCAGCCCCAGCATTTT. This gives the protein CASSEGTAYSNQPQHF.